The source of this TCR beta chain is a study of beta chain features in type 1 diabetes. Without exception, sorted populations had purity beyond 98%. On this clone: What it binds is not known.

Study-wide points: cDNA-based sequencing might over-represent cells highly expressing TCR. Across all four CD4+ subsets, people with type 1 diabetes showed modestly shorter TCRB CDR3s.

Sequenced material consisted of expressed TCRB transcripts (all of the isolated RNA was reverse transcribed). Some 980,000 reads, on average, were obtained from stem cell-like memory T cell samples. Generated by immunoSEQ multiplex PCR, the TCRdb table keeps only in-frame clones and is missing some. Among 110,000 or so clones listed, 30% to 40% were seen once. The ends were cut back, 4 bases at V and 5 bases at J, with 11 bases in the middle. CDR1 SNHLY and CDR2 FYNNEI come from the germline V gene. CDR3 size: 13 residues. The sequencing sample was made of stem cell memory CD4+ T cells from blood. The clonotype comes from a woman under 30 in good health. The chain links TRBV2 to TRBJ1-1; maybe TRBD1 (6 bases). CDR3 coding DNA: TGTGCCAGCAGTGGCAGGGGAGATACTGAAGCTTTCTTT. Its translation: CASSGRGDTEAFF. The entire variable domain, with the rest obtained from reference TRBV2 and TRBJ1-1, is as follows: EPEVTQTPSHQVTQMGQEVILRCVPISNHLYFYWYRQILGQKVEFLVSFYNNEISEKSEIFDDQFSVERPDGSNFTLKIRSTKLEDSAMYFCASSGRGDTEAFFGQGTRLTVV.